The following is a TCR beta chain sequence with its context. V shed 3 bases and J 0 bases; nucleotides not matched to a gene: 6. The CDR3 length is 17 residues. Germline V lookup: CDR1 KGHDR, CDR2 SFDVKD. Per the study methods: Amplification from reference gene primers served as the basis for estimated nucleated cell counts. The data were produced by immunoSEQ multiplex PCR, yet TCRdb's version contains in-frame clones alone and is incomplete. The V and J calls and the clone size are those of that table, but D and trimming were determined from the DNA. Among about 150,000 clones listed, around 84% were seen once. The data originate from a study of blood T cell repertoires in COVID-19. Study details: Sites in the United States, Italy and Spain provided acute and convalescent COVID-19 samples. T cells, B-cell-depleted T cells, or PBMCs provided the cDNA or gDNA that served as material.

The TCR originated in a human donor in a cohort sampled during active COVID-19. The gene calls are TRBV24-1 and TRBJ1-4, with TRBD1 matching over 7 bases. Sequencing was done on a sample of peripheral blood. CDR3 in DNA: TGTGCCACCAGTGATGCTCGGGACAGTGCAACTAATGAAAAACTGTTTTTT. Encoded protein: CATSDARDSATNEKLFF.